A single sample gave rise to the 19 T cell receptor beta chains below, sequenced in a study of T cells in women clearing cervical HPV infection. Sequencing used immunoSEQ multiplex PCR; TCRdb keeps in-frame clones, though not all of them. In all, the sample yields tens of thousands of clones. The sequenced material came from blood buffy coat. Every receptor here comes from a woman between 18 and 69 years old with a cervical HPV16 infection that either progressed to CIN3+ or cleared (not recorded which).

As regards this clone: Read data end 3 residues before the CDR3 end; the end is taken from the germline J gene. V usage is TRBV18 and J usage is TRBJ2-3; 10 bases fit TRBD1. Germline V gene data show CDR1 as KGHSH and CDR2 as LQKENI. The length of the CDR3 is 15 residues. The CDR3 is CASSPSGTGEQPQYF. The covered CDR3 bases are TGTGCCAGCTCACCTTCCGGGACAGGGGAACAGCCG.

Concerning this clone itself: From the germline J gene comes the end of the CDR3, since the read stops 3 residues before it. V is TRBV19 and J is TRBJ2-7; TRBD1 agrees at 8 bases. J was trimmed by 3 bases and V by 5 bases; bases with no gene match: 9. Per germline, CDR1 LNHDA and CDR2 SQIVND (reference sequence). The CDR3 is 15 residues long. Partial CDR3 DNA: TGTGCCAGTAGTGCGCTAGGGGGGACAGGCTACGAG. Translating it yields CASSALGGTGYE. The CDR3, in full, reads CASSALGGTGYEQYF.

Comment on this clone: Read sequence stops 3 residues before the CDR3 end, and the germline J gene provides the missing end. The gene calls are TRBV14 and TRBJ2-2; 9 bases map to TRBD1. V was clipped by 1 base and J by 6 bases; unmatched bases: 6. CDR1 is SGHDN, CDR2 FVKESK, per germline. The CDR3 loop spans 16 amino acids. Incomplete CDR3 DNA: TGTGCCAGCAGCCAAGCCTGGACAGGGGTCTCCGGGGAG. Translated, it gives CASSQAWTGVSGE. The whole CDR3 is CASSQAWTGVSGELFF.

On this clone: From the germline J gene comes the end of the CDR3, since the read stops 3 residues before it. V is TRBV2 and J is TRBJ2-5; 7 bases match TRBD1. CDR3 size: 14 residues. Looked up from germline, CDR1 is SNHLY and CDR2 is FYNNEI. Trimming took 5 bases from V and 4 from J; bases not matched to a gene: 7. The part of the CDR3 DNA that was read is TGTGCCAGCAGTTATCTACCAGGGGGAGAGACC. Translated: CASSYLPGGET. From start to end, the CDR3 is CASSYLPGGETQYF.

In regard to this clone: Read coverage stops 3 residues before the CDR3 terminus; the germline J gene supplies the remainder. The chain is built from TRBV20-1 and TRBJ1-1; D is unresolved. There are 14 residues in the CDR3. The V and J ends lost 1 base and 4 bases respectively, with 13 bases between them. Germline loops: CDR1 DFQATT, CDR2 SNEGSKA (reference sequence). The sequenced CDR3 bases are TGCAGTGCTAGAGCCCCGTCTGTCGGCACTGAA. Translating it yields CSARAPSVGTE. The CDR3, in full, reads CSARAPSVGTEAFF.

Concerning this clone: The read terminates 3 residues ahead of where the CDR3 ends, so the germline J gene completes it. The chain combines TRBV11-2 with TRBJ2-5, with unresolved D. V shed 0 bases and J shed 5 bases, with 7 bases lying between them. The CDR3 spans 13 residues. Looked up from germline, CDR1 is SGHAT and CDR2 is FQNNGV. Here the CDR3 reads CASSLDRGETQYF. The CDR3 DNA, read in part, is TGTGCCAGCAGCTTAGACCGTGGCGAGACC.

In regard to this clone: The sequenced fragment ends 3 residues before the CDR3 boundary, so the rest is inferred from the germline J gene. The chain combines TRBV10-3 with TRBJ2-1; 8 nucleotides align to TRBD2. The CDR3 is 15 amino acids. V shed 6 bases and J 2 bases; nucleotides not matched to a gene: 6. Looked up from germline, CDR1 is ENHRY and CDR2 is SYGVKD. CDR3 bases read: TGTGCCATCAGCCCCACTAGCGGTACCTACAATGAG. This translates into CAISPTSGTYNE. The entire CDR3 protein is CAISPTSGTYNEQFF.

Worth noting for this clone: The CDR3 goes on 3 residues after the read ends, and that part is filled in from the germline J gene. V gene TRBV30 combines with J gene TRBJ2-2; D call uncertain. V was cut by 3 bases and J by 3 bases, with 11 bases left in between. Germline assignment: CDR1 GTSNPN and CDR2 SVGIG (reference sequence). The CDR3 loop spans 14 amino acids. The DNA read from the CDR3 is TGTGCCTGGAGATTTACAATGGACACCGGGGAG. Amino acid sequence: CAWRFTMDTGE. The full CDR3 protein reads CAWRFTMDTGELFF.

A remark on this clone: Coverage ceases 3 residues before the CDR3 finishes, and the germline J gene fills in the end. V usage is TRBV30 and J usage is TRBJ1-1; tentative D call: TRBD1 (5 bases). The CDR3 runs 12 residues. Germline V gene lookup returns CDR1 GTSNPN and CDR2 SVGIG (reference sequence). The V gene lost 3 bases and the J gene lost 4 bases, with 9 bases spanning the gap. The part of the CDR3 DNA that was read is TGTGCCTGGAGCTCGGGACTCACTGAA. Amino acid sequence: CAWSSGLTE. The entire CDR3 sequence reads CAWSSGLTEAFF. The full variable domain, its missing parts supplied by reference TRBV30 and TRBJ1-1, is SQTIHQWPATLVQPVGSPLSLECTVEGTSNPNLYWYRQAAGRGLQLLFYSVGIGQISSEVPQNLSASRPQDRQFILSSKKLLLSDSGFYLCAWSSGLTEAFFGQGTRLTVV.

As to this clone: Coverage ceases 3 residues before the CDR3 finishes, and the germline J gene fills in the end. V is TRBV20-1 and J is TRBJ1-2; D uncertain. V was trimmed by 0 bases and J by 0 bases, leaving 8 bases between them. The CDR3 has 14 amino acids. Germline V CDR1 and CDR2: DFQATT, SNEGSKA (reference sequence). The CDR3 bases that were read are TGCAGTGCTAGAGATCTGTATTCTAACTATGGC. Protein product: CSARDLYSNYG. The entire CDR3 sequence reads CSARDLYSNYGYTF.

About this clone: The read ends 3 residues before the CDR3 terminus; that terminus is restored from the germline J gene. The V gene is TRBV30, the J gene TRBJ1-2; 8 nucleotides agree with TRBD1. This CDR3 spans 17 amino acids. Trimming cost V 3 bases and J 5 bases; bases outside gene matches: 17. Germline assignment: CDR1 GTSNPN and CDR2 SVGIG (reference sequence). CDR3 bases read: TGTGCCTGGAGATGGGGCAGGGGGCTTTCGGCTAGGTATGGC. This sequence encodes CAWRWGRGLSARYG. The CDR3, in full, reads CAWRWGRGLSARYGYTF.

As to this clone: The read stops 3 residues short of the end of the CDR3; the missing end is completed from the germline J gene. The rearrangement links TRBV19 to TRBJ2-7; D unresolved. The CDR3 runs 17 residues. Per the germline V gene, CDR1 is LNHDA and CDR2 is SQIVND (reference sequence). V was shortened by 1 base and J by 5 bases, with 21 bases between the two germline ends. The CDR3 sequence is CASSIAFGSSWANEQYF. The DNA read from the CDR3 is TGTGCCAGTAGTATAGCCTTCGGTTCATCGTGGGCGAACGAG.

A note on this clone: Read data end 3 residues before the CDR3 end; the end is taken from the germline J gene. The chain is built from TRBV5-1 and TRBJ1-1; possible D gene TRBD1, 5 bases. Looked up from germline, CDR1 is SGHRS and CDR2 is YFSETQ. The V end lost 1 base, the J end lost 5 bases, and 15 bases lay between the germline ends. This CDR3 region has 15 residues. The CDR3 bases that were read are TGCGCCAGCAGCTTGACGGCAGGACCAGGGACTGAA. Its protein is CASSLTAGPGTE. The whole CDR3 protein is CASSLTAGPGTEAFF. Full variable domain (missing parts from reference TRBV5-1 and TRBJ1-1): KAGVTQTPRYLIKTRGQQVTLSCSPISGHRSVSWYQQTPGQGLQFLFEYFSETQRNKGNFPGRFSGRQFSNSRSEMNVSTLELGDSALYLCASSLTAGPGTEAFFGQGTRLTVV.

Worth noting for this clone: With the read ending 3 residues before the CDR3 end, the germline J gene is used to fill in that end. This rearrangement joins TRBV13 to TRBJ2-2; 8 bases fit TRBD2. J gave up 6 bases and V 1 base, and 4 bases lay outside the gene matches. CDR1 is PRHDT, CDR2 FYEKMQ, per germline (reference sequence). This CDR3 is 15 amino acids long. The CDR3 DNA, read in part, is TGTGCCAGCAGCTTAGCGGGACTAGGACCCGGGGAG. Translated, it gives CASSLAGLGPGE. The CDR3 in full is CASSLAGLGPGELFF.

Concerning this clone itself: The read stops 3 residues short of the end of the CDR3; the missing end is completed from the germline J gene. This chain uses TRBV19 with TRBJ2-2, with 9 nucleotides matching TRBD1. Germline V lookup: CDR1 LNHDA, CDR2 SQIVND (reference sequence). The CDR3 length is 15 residues. Trimming at V came to 7 bases and at J to 6 bases, leaving 9 bases not matched to a gene. CDR3 region: CASKPGQGSPGELFF. CDR3 bases read: TGTGCCAGTAAACCGGGACAGGGCTCCCCCGGGGAG.

Note on this clone: The read terminates 3 residues before the CDR3 end, so the remaining end is supplied by the germline J gene. The chain combines TRBV18 with TRBJ1-2; D gene unclear. There are 16 residues in the CDR3. Germline CDR1 KGHSH, CDR2 LQKENI. The CDR3 here is CASSPSSGIGGNDYTF. The DNA read from the CDR3 is TGTGCCAGCTCACCATCCAGCGGGATAGGTGGGAATGAC. The full variable domain, with the rest looked up from reference TRBV18 and TRBJ1-2, is NAGVMQNPRHLVRRRGQEARLRCSPMKGHSHVYWYRQLPEEGLKFMVYLQKENIIDESGMPKERFSAEFPKEGPSILRIQQVVRGDSAAYFCASSPSSGIGGNDYTFGSGTRLTVV.

In the case of this clone: The read finishes 3 residues shy of the CDR3 end, and the germline J gene is used to complete it. The chain has TRBV18 and TRBJ1-1; D gene uncertain. In germline, CDR1 is KGHSH, CDR2 LQKENI. The CDR3 sequence is 13 residues long. V lost 4 bases and J lost 2, with 8 bases in between. CDR3 in amino acids: CASSRTSNTEAFF. CDR3 bases read: TGTGCCAGCTCACGCACAAGTAACACTGAA.

With regard to this clone: The read gets to within 3 residues of the CDR3 end, and the germline J gene fills in the rest. This chain joins TRBV18 and TRBJ1-1, with D maybe TRBD1 (6 bases). The CDR3 is 13 amino acids. Germline V gives CDR1 KGHSH, CDR2 LQKENI. CDR3 bases read: TGTGCCAGCTCGGAGCATGATCGGGACATT. This gives the protein CASSEHDRDI. Given in full, the CDR3 is CASSEHDRDIAFF. The full variable domain, its missing parts supplied by reference TRBV18 and TRBJ1-1, is NAGVMQNPRHLVRRRGQEARLRCSPMKGHSHVYWYRQLPEEGLKFMVYLQKENIIDESGMPKERFSAEFPKEGPSILRIQQVVRGDSAAYFCASSEHDRDIAFFGQGTRLTVV.

Comments on this clone: The observed sequence ends 3 residues before the CDR3 terminus, with the missing tail filled in from the germline J gene. The chain has TRBV5-6 and TRBJ2-5, with D tentatively TRBD2 (5 bases). This CDR3 has 13 amino acids. The V and J ends lost 4 bases and 2 bases respectively, with 9 bases between them. Germline V gives CDR1 SGHDT, CDR2 YYEEEE. CDR3 in amino acids: CASSRTRQETQYF. The part of the CDR3 DNA that was read is TGTGCCAGCAGCCGTACTAGGCAAGAGACC.